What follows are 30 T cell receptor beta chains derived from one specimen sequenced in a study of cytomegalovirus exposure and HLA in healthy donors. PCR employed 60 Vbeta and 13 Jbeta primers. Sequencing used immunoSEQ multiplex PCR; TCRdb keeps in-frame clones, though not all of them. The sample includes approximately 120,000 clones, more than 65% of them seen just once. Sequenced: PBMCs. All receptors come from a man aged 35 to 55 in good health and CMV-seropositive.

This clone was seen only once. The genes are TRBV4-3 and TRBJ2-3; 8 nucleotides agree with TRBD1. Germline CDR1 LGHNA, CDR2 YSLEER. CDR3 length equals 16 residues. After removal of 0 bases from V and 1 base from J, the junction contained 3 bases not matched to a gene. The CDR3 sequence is CASSQDPGQGTDTQYF. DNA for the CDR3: TGCGCCAGCAGCCAAGATCCGGGACAGGGCACAGATACGCAGTATTTT.

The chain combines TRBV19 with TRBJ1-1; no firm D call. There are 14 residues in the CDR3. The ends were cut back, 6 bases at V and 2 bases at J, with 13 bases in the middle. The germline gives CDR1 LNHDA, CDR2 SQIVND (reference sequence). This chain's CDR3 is CASRPEAQNTEAFF. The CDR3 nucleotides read TGTGCCAGTAGGCCCGAGGCTCAAAACACTGAAGCTTTCTTT.

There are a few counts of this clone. CDR3 DNA: TGTGCCAGCTCACCACCGGTGACAACGAACTATGGCTACACCTTC. Translation: CASSPPVTTNYGYTF. The rearrangement links TRBV18 to TRBJ1-2, with no clear D. The germline V gene has CDR1 KGHSH and CDR2 LQKENI. This CDR3 has 15 residues. The V end lost 0 bases, the J end lost 2 bases, and 10 bases lay between the germline ends.

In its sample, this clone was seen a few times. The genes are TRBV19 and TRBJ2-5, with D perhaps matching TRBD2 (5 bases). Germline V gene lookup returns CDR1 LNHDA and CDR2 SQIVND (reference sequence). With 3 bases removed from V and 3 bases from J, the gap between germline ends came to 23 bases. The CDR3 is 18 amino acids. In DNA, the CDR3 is TGTGCCAGTAGTATTCCCAGCCGGGGTAATGGTTGGGAAGAGACCCAGTACTTC. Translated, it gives CASSIPSRGNGWEETQYF.

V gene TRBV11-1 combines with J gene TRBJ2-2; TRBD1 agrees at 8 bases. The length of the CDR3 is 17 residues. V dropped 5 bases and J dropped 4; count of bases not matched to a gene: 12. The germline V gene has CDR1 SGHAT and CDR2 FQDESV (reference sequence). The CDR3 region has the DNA TGTGCCAGCAGCCCGCAAGACGGACAGGGAGGCACCGGGGAGCTGTTTTTT. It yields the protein CASSPQDGQGGTGELFF.

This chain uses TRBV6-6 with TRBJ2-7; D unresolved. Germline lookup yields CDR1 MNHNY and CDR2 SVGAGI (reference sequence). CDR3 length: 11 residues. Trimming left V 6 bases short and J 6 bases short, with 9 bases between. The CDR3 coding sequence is TGTGCCAGCAGAGAGTCTGGCGAGCAGTACTTC. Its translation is CASRESGEQYF.

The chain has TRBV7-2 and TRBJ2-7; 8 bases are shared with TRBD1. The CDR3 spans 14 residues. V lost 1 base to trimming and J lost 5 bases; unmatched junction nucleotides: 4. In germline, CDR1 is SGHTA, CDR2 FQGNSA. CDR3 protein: CASSLGTGTHEQYF. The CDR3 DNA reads TGTGCCAGCAGCTTAGGGACAGGGACCCACGAGCAGTACTTC.

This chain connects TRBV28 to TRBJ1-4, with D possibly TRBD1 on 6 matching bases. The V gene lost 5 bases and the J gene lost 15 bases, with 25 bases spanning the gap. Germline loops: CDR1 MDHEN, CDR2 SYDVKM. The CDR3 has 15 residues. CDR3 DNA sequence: TGTGCCAGCAGTGAATCTTCCGGGACACAGAGTAAGATGTTTTTT. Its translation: CASSESSGTQSKMFF.

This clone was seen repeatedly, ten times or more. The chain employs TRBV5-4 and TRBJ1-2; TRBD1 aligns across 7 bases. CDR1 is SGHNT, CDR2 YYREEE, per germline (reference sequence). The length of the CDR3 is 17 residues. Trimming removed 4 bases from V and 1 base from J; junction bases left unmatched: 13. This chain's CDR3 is CASSLLRTGAFNYGYTF. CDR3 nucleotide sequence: TGTGCCAGCAGCCTCCTTAGGACAGGAGCCTTTAACTATGGCTACACCTTC.

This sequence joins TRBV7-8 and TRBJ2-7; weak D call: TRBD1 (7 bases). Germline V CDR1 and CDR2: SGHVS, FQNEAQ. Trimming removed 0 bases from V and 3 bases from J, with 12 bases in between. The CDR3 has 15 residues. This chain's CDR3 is CASSLARQGGYEQYF. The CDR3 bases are TGTGCCAGCAGCTTAGCGCGGCAGGGGGGCTACGAGCAGTACTTC.

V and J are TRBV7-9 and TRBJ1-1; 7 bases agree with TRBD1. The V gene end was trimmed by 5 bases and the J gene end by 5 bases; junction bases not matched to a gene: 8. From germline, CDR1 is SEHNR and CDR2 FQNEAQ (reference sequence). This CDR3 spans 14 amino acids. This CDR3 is CASSPLGGQTEAFF. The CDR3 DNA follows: TGTGCCAGCAGCCCGTTGGGGGGACAGACTGAAGCTTTCTTT.

The CDR3 loop reads CASSRQGRHEQYF. DNA of the CDR3: TGTGCCAGCAGTAGACAGGGCCGGCACGAGCAGTACTTC. This rearrangement joins TRBV6-6 to TRBJ2-7; 7 positions match TRBD1. Germline CDR1 reads MNHNY; CDR2 reads SVGAGI (reference sequence). With 5 bases clipped from V and 5 bases from J, the junction kept 6 bases outside the gene matches. This CDR3 region has 13 residues.

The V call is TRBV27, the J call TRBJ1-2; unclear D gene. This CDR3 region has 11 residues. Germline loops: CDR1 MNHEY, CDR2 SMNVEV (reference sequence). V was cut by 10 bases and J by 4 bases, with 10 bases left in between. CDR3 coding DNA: TGTGCCACGCTCACAGCCTATGGCTACACCTTC. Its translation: CATLTAYGYTF.

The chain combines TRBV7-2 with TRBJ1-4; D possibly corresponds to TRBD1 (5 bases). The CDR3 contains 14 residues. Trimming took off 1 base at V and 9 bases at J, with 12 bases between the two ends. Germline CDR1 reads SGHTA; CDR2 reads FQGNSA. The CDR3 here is CASSLGTKGQKLFF. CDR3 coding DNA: TGTGCCAGCAGCTTAGGGACAAAGGGGCAAAAACTGTTTTTT.

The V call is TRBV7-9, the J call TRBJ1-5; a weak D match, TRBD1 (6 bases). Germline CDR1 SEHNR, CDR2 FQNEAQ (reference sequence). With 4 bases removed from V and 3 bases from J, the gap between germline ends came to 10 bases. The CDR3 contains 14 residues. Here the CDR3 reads CASSSRDNNQPQHF. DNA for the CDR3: TGTGCCAGCAGCTCCCGGGACAACAATCAGCCCCAGCATTTT.

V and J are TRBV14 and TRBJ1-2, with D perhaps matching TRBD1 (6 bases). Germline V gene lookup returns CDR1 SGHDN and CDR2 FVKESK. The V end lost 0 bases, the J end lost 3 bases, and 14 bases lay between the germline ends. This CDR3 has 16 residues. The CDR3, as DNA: TGTGCCAGCAGCCAAGACCTCCGGCCAGGGGACTATGGCTACACCTTC. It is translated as CASSQDLRPGDYGYTF.

CDR3 nucleotides: TGCAGCGTAGCCGGGACAGGGCTCTACGAGCAGTACTTC. It is translated as CSVAGTGLYEQYF. This chain connects TRBV29-1 to TRBJ2-7; 9 nucleotides line up with TRBD1. Germline V gene data show CDR1 as SQVTM and CDR2 as ANQGSEA. This CDR3 has 13 amino acids. Trimming removed 6 bases from V and 3 bases from J; junction bases left unmatched: 6.

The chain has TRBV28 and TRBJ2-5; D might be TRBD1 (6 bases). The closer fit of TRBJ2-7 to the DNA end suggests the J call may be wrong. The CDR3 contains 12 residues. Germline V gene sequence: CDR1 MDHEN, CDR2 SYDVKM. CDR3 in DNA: TGTGCCAGCAGTCCTACAGGGACCGAGCAGTACTTC. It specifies CASSPTGTEQYF.

In DNA form, the CDR3 reads TGTGCCAGCAGCTTCCGGGGAGGGGAGACCCAGTACTTC. Its protein product is CASSFRGGETQYF. This rearrangement joins TRBV7-9 to TRBJ2-5; 7 bases are shared with TRBD2. The V gene end was trimmed by 3 bases and the J gene end by 5 bases; junction bases not matched to a gene: 3. The CDR3 extends over 13 amino acids. CDR1 is SEHNR and CDR2 is FQNEAQ in the germline V gene (reference sequence).

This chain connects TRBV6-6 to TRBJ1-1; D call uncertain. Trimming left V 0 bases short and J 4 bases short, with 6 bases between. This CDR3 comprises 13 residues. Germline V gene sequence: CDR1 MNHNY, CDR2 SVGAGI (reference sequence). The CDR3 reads CASSYSTGTEAFF. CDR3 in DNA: TGTGCCAGCAGTTACTCGACGGGCACTGAAGCTTTCTTT.

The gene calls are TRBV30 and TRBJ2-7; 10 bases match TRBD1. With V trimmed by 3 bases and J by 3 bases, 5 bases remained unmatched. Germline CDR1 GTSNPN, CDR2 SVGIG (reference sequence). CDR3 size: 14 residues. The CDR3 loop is CAWSPGTGDYEQYF. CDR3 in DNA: TGTGCCTGGAGCCCCGGGACAGGGGACTACGAGCAGTACTTC. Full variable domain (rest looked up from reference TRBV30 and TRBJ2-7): SQTIHQWPATLVQPVGSPLSLECTVEGTSNPNLYWYRQAAGRGLQLLFYSVGIGQISSEVPQNLSASRPQDRQFILSSKKLLLSDSGFYLCAWSPGTGDYEQYFGPGTRLTVT.

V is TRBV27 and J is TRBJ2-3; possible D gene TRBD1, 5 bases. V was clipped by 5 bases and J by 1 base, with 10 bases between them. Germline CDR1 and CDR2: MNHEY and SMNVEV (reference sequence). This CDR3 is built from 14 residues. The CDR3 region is CASSVRDGTDTQYF. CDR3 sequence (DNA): TGTGCCAGCAGTGTCAGGGATGGCACAGATACGCAGTATTTT.

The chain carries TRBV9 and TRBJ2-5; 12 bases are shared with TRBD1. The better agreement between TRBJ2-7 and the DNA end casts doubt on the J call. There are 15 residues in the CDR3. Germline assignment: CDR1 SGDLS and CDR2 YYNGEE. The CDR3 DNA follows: TGTGCCAGCAGCGACGGGACAGGGGGCTTCTACGAGCAGTACTTC. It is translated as CASSDGTGGFYEQYF.

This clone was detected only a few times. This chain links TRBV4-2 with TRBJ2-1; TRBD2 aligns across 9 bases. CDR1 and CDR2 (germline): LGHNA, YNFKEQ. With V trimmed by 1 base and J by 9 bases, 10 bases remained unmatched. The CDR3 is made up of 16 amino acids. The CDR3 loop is CASSQGRGLAAGEQFF. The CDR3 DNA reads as TGTGCCAGCAGCCAAGGGAGGGGACTAGCCGCCGGTGAGCAGTTCTTC.

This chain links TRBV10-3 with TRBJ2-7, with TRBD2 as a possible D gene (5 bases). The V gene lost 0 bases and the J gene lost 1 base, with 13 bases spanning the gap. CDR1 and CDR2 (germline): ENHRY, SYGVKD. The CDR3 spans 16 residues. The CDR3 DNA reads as TGTGCCATCAGTGAGTCTTCCGCAACGGGGTCCTACGAGCAGTACTTC. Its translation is CAISESSATGSYEQYF.

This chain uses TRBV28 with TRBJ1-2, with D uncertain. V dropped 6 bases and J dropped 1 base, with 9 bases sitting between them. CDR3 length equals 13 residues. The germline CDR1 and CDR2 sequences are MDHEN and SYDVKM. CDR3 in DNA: TGTGCCAGCAGCCCCCCCAGTAACTATGGCTACACCTTC. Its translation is CASSPPSNYGYTF.

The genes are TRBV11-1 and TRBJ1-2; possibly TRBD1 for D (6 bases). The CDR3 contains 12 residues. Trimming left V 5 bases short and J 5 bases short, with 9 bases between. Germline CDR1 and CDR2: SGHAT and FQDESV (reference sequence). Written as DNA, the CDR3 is TGTGCCAGCAGCCCCACAGGGTATGGCTACACCTTC. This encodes CASSPTGYGYTF.

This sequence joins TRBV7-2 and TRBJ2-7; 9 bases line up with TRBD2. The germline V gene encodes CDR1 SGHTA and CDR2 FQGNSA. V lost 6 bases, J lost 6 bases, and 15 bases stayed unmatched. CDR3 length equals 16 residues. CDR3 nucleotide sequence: TGTGCCAGCAGTTTGACGAGAGGACTAGCGAGGGGCGAGCAGTACTTC. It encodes CASSLTRGLARGEQYF. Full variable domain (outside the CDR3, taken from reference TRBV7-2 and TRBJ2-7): GAGVSQSPSNKVTEKGKDVELRCDPISGHTALYWYRQSLGQGLEFLIYFQGNSAPDKSGLPSDRFSAERTGGSVSTLTIQRTQQEDSAVYLCASSLTRGLARGEQYFGPGTRLTVT.

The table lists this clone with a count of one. The CDR3, as DNA: TGTGCCAGCAGCCAGGGGGCCGGGACAGGGGGGAGAAATCAGCCCCAGCATTTT. Amino acid sequence: CASSQGAGTGGRNQPQHF. J is TRBJ1-5 and V is TRBV28, with 11 positions matching TRBD1. After removal of 6 bases from V and 4 bases from J, the junction contained 14 bases not matched to a gene. The CDR3 runs to 18 residues. Germline V gives CDR1 MDHEN, CDR2 SYDVKM.

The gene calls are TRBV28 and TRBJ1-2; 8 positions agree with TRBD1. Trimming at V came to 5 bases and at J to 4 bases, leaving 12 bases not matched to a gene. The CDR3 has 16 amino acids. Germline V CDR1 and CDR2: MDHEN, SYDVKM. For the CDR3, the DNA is TGTGCCAGCAGTCCCGCCGCAGGGGGCGACTTCTATGGCTACACCTTC. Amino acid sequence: CASSPAAGGDFYGYTF.